The subject of this entry is one T cell receptor (beta chain). These data belong to a study of blood T cell repertoires in COVID-19. Libraries were prepared by immunoSEQ multiplex PCR; TCRdb keeps only in-frame clonotypes and omits some of them. The sample contains around 180,000 clones, roughly 81% of which appear only once. V lost 0 bases and J lost 6; bases outside the gene matches: 13. Germline V CDR1 and CDR2: LGHDT, YNNKEL (reference sequence). There are 17 residues in the CDR3. This sequence originates from a woman older than 75 with COVID-19, enrolled during active disease. Sequenced: peripheral blood. This sequence joins TRBV3-1 (or the pseudogene TRBV3-2) and TRBJ1-2; 7 bases agree with TRBD1. The CDR3 loop is CASSQDGGDSALDGYTF. CDR3 coding DNA: TGTGCCAGCAGCCAAGATGGAGGGGACAGCGCCCTGGATGGCTACACCTTC.